This T cell receptor (beta chain) was identified in a study of Graves' ophthalmopathy and Graves' hyperthyroidism. Study outcomes and limitations: In blood, most expanded thyroid clonotypes above 0.001 frequency were also detected. Built on 13 signatures, a model told ophthalmopathy apart from stable hyperthyroidism with about 91% sensitivity and 81.08% specificity.

The CDR3 sequence is 13 residues long. The V gene lost 9 bases and the J gene lost 2 bases, with 13 bases spanning the gap. Regarding this clonotype: No antigen is known for it.

The TCR beta CDR3 regions underwent amplification from RNA transcripts. The authors performed first-round RT-PCR with HTBI primers and then a second-round multiplex PCR. Each CDR3 protein is one row after TCRdb ran MiXCR on the multiplex PCR reads. Found here are 400,000 to 450,000 distinct CDR3 sequences, roughly 21% of them singletons; the top ten hold approximately 3.2%. The receptor's source is a woman aged 18-35 years with stable Graves' hyperthyroidism. Sequences were obtained from peripheral blood. The chain combines TRBV12-3 or TRBV12-4 with TRBJ2-5; D is ambiguous. The CDR3 DNA reads as TGTGCCAGTAGCTTTTTCTTGCAAGAGACCCAGTACTTC. This encodes CASSFFLQETQYF.